This is a list of T cell receptor beta chains from one sample in a study of control samples from healthy donors and cancer patients. Here immunoSEQ multiplex PCR was the method, and the copy in TCRdb shows in-frame clones only, minus some. The sample shows 150,000 to 200,000 clones, 85% to 90% of them seen only once. Sequences were obtained from blood. These receptors came from a man younger than 35 in good health. The CDR3 runs from the conserved cysteine through the conserved F or W. A D gene is named only where the DNA matches it firmly. The listing skips clone size in some rows; elsewhere it reads once, few, many or a size class.

>NA|NA|TRBJ2-7|TRBV13
TGTGCCAGCAGCTTAGGGGGAATCGGTTACGAGCAGTACTTC
CASSLGGIGYEQYF
>NA|TRBD1|TRBJ1-2|TRBV5-1
TGCGCCAGCAGCTTGGTCTCCGGGACAGGGCTTGGCTACACCTTC
CASSLVSGTGLGYTF
>few|NA|TRBJ1-5|TRBV7-2
TGTGCCAGCAGCTCCGCCGGGCGTACGGGGGAGCCCCAGCATTTT
CASSSAGRTGEPQHF
>NA|NA|TRBJ1-1|TRBV10-1
TGCGCCAGCACCGAAACGGGGGGTACTGAAGCTTTCTTT
CASTETGGTEAFF
>NA|NA|TRBJ1-4|TRBV5-1
TGCGCCAGCAGACCGTTCGGACAGATAAAAGAAAAACTGTTTTTT
CASRPFGQIKEKLFF
>NA|TRBD1|TRBJ1-1|TRBV9
TGTGCCAGCAGCCCAGGACAGGGGGCGGAAGCTTTCTTT
CASSPGQGAEAFF
>NA|TRBD1|TRBJ1-3|TRBV7-8
TGTGCCAGCAGCCAGACCGGACAGGGCTCTGGAAACACCATATATTTT
CASSQTGQGSGNTIYF
>NA|NA|TRBJ1-6|TRBV5-5
TGTGCCAGCAGCTCCCCTATCGGGGGAACGGGGCCACCCCTCCACTTT
CASSSPIGGTGPPLHF
>NA|NA|TRBJ2-2|TRBV9
TGTGCCAGCAGCAAAGTCGGGACGCGGGAGCTGTTTTTT
CASSKVGTRELFF
>NA|NA|TRBJ2-7|TRBV30
TGTGCCTGGTCCTTGGGGGCTTACGAGCAGTACTTC
CAWSLGAYEQYF
>NA|NA|TRBJ2-7|TRBV5-6
TGTGCCAGCAGCTTTGGCCCGATTAATCCACCCTACGAGCAGTACTTC
CASSFGPINPPYEQYF
>NA|NA|TRBJ1-5|TRBV6-2/TRBV6-3
TGTGCCAGCAGTTGGGGGGCTGAACAGCCCCAGCATTTT
CASSWGAEQPQHF
>NA|TRBD1|TRBJ2-7|TRBV19
TGTGCCAGTAGTATAGGGACAGGGAATACCTACGAGCAGTACTTC
CASSIGTGNTYEQYF
>NA|NA|TRBJ2-1|TRBV29-1
TGCAGCGTTGAAGGGCCAGGGGGGGTCTACAATGAGCAGTTCTTC
CSVEGPGGVYNEQFF
>NA|NA|TRBJ2-7|TRBV30
TGTGCCTGGGATAGGGGGGAAGGGTACGAGCAGTACTTC
CAWDRGEGYEQYF
>NA|NA|TRBJ2-1|TRBV7-2
TGTGCCAGCAGCTTAACAGGGGGGGTAAATGAGCAGTTCTTC
CASSLTGGVNEQFF
>NA|NA|TRBJ1-5|TRBV28
TGTGCCAGCAGTTCCCCGGGGGGGTACCATTTT
CASSSPGGYHF
>NA|NA|TRBJ2-2|TRBV6-5
TGTGCCAGCACGGTAGTGGGCAACACCGGGGAGCTGTTTTTT
CASTVVGNTGELFF
>once|NA|TRBJ2-4|TRBV6-5
TGTGCCAGGCTACAGCTAGCCAAAAACATTCAGTACTTC
CARLQLAKNIQYF
>NA|NA|TRBJ1-2|TRBV6-2/TRBV6-3
TGTGCCAGCAGTTCAACGCGCCTGCTGGGATTGAATGGCTACACCTTC
CASSSTRLLGLNGYTF
>NA|NA|TRBJ2-1|TRBV24-1
TGTGCCACCAGTGACGTACTTGGGAATGAGCAGTTCTTC
CATSDVLGNEQFF
>NA|TRBD2|TRBJ2-7|TRBV7-2
TGTGCCAGCAGCTTAGCGGCGGGACTACCCGAGCAGTACTTC
CASSLAAGLPEQYF
>NA|NA|TRBJ2-2|TRBV9
TGTGCCAGCAGCGTTGAAGGCTTGAACACCGGGGAGCTGTTTTTT
CASSVEGLNTGELFF
>NA|NA|TRBJ2-3|TRBV5-6
TGTGCCAGCAGCTTGAGGCAGGGACTCACAGATACGCAGTATTTT
CASSLRQGLTDTQYF
>NA|NA|TRBJ2-2|TRBV5-6
TGTGCCAGCAGCGGCAAAGGGGAGCTGTTTTTT
CASSGKGELFF
>NA|NA|TRBJ2-7|TRBV7-2
TGTGCCAGCAGCTTAGAGGTGGGGGAGCAGTACTTC
CASSLEVGEQYF
>NA|NA|TRBJ2-3|TRBV11-2
TGTGCCAGCAGCTTAGAGGGGGGCTTCGGGACAGATACGCAGTATTTT
CASSLEGGFGTDTQYF
>NA|TRBD2|TRBJ2-1|TRBV7-3
TGTGCCAGCAGCTTATTAGCGGGGGGCTACAATGAGCAGTTCTTC
CASSLLAGGYNEQFF
>NA|TRBD2|TRBJ2-1|TRBV7-2
TGTGCCAGCAGCAGGACTAGCGGGGTTTACAATGAGCAGTTCTTC
CASSRTSGVYNEQFF
>NA|TRBD2|TRBJ2-1|TRBV19
TGTGCCAGTAACTCCCCCGGGGGGGTTATTAATGAGCAGTTCTTC
CASNSPGGVINEQFF
>medium-sized|NA|TRBJ1-2|TRBV14
TGTGCCAGCAGCCAAGATCTCGGCCCAGTCTCTTATGGCTACACCTTC
CASSQDLGPVSYGYTF
>NA|NA|TRBJ2-7|TRBV4-1
TGCGCCAGCAGCCAAGAACAGGGAATCGGGTACGAGCAGTACTTC
CASSQEQGIGYEQYF
>NA|NA|TRBJ2-5|TRBV7-3
TGTGCCAGCAGCGAGAGAAACCAAGAGACCCAGTACTTC
CASSERNQETQYF
>few|NA|TRBJ2-1|TRBV5-4
TGTGCCAGCAGCTTTGGGATTGGGCAGCAGTTCTTC
CASSFGIGQQFF
>NA|NA|TRBJ2-3|TRBV5-4
TGTGCCAGCAGCTTGCACCCAACAGATACGCAGTATTTT
CASSLHPTDTQYF
>NA|TRBD1|TRBJ1-1|TRBV28
TGTGCCAGCAGTTTAGGGCGAGACAGGGTAAGGAATGAAGCTTTCTTT
CASSLGRDRVRNEAFF
>NA|NA|TRBJ1-5|TRBV9
TGTGCCAGCAGCGTAGGTACAGGGTTGGAGCCCCAGCATTTT
CASSVGTGLEPQHF
>NA|NA|TRBJ2-5|TRBV7-7
TGTGCCAGCAGCTTAGCAGGGGGGTGGGAGACCCAGTACTTC
CASSLAGGWETQYF
>NA|NA|TRBJ1-5|TRBV7-2
TGTGCCAGCAGCTTAGAACAGGGTGGTCAGCCCCAGCATTTT
CASSLEQGGQPQHF
>NA|NA|TRBJ2-5|TRBV5-1
TGCGCCAGCAGCCCCCCGGGCCGAGGGGAGACCCAGTACTTC
CASSPPGRGETQYF